This TCR beta chain emerged from a study of identical twins. V lost 6 bases, J lost 0 bases, and 14 bases lay in between. There are 15 residues in the CDR3. Germline V lookup: CDR1 MNHEY, CDR2 SVGEGT. A universal primer binding site was introduced by template switching. The final cDNA contained unique molecular identifiers. TCRdb recomputed calls from the 5' RACE reads with MiXCR, one row per CDR3 protein. The data contain some 570,000 distinct CDR3 sequences, 20% to 25% of them singletons. A note on this clonotype: What it recognizes is unknown.

Study-level points and caveats: Not following the same donors, the study drew its conclusions from cross-sectional statistical analysis.

Healthy Caucasian donors formed the entire cohort. These data were also filed under a second study, of yellow fever vaccine responses in identical twins.

Sequences were obtained from CD4+ T cells sorted from blood. The chain couples TRBV6-2 or TRBV6-3 to TRBJ1-2; no firm D call. The receptor was derived from a woman in her late teens or twenties in good health. CDR3 sequence (DNA): TGTGCCAGCAGCGCCCCCGCCGATTCTAACTATGGCTACACCTTC. Its protein product is CASSAPADSNYGYTF.